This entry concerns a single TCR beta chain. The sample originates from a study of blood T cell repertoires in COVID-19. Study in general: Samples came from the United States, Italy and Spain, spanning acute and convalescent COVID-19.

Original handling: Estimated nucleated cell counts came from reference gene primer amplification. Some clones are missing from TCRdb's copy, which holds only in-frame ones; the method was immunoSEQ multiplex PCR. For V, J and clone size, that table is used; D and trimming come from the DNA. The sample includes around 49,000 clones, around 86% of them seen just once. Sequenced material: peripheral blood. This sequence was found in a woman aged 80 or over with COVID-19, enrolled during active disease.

For the CDR3, the DNA is TGCGCCAGCAGCCAAAAGCCAACTAGCGGGAGTATTAATGAGCAGTTCTTC. Its translation: CASSQKPTSGSINEQFF. V is TRBV4-1 and J is TRBJ2-1, with TRBD2 matching 11 bases. The germline V gene has CDR1 MGHRA and CDR2 YSYEKL. CDR3 length: 17 residues. After removal of 2 bases from V and 7 bases from J, the junction contained 10 bases not matched to a gene.